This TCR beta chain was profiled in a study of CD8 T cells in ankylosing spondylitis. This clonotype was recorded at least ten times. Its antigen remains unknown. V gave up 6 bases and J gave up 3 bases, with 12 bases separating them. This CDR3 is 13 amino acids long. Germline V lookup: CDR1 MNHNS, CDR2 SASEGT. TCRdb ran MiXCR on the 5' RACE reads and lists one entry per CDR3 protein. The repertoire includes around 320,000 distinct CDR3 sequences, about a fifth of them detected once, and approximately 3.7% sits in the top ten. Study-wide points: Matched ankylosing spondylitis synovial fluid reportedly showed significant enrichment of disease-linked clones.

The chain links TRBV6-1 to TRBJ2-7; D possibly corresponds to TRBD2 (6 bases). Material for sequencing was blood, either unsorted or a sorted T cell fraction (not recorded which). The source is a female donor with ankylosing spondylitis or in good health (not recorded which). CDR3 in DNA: TGTGCCAGCAGCAGGGACGGGAGCTACGAGCAGTACTTC. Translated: CASSRDGSYEQYF.